This TCR beta chain was retrieved from a study of cytomegalovirus exposure and HLA in healthy donors. The overall study: In a previous analysis, some 120 million unique TCR beta sequences were found from 150 million to 200 million T cells. Points from the study as a whole: Across donors, most TCRs were seen rarely, yet some public ones were widespread. The productive fraction for most TCR beta V segments was about 87% or about 30% in an earlier analysis.

The PCR ran on 60 Vbeta and 13 Jbeta primers. Repertoires were generated with immunoSEQ multiplex PCR, while TCRdb's copy carries only in-frame clones and drops some. The sample spans about 130,000 clones; the ten largest clones claim around 2.7%. Comments on this clone: Its antigen is undetermined.

The CDR3 is made up of 14 amino acids. Germline assignment: CDR1 SGHAT and CDR2 FQNNGV. The V and J ends lost 1 base and 5 bases respectively, with 8 bases between them. This chain links TRBV11-2 with TRBJ2-2; D not certain. Sequencing was carried out using PBMCs. The sequence was collected from a man aged 25 to 45 in good health and CMV-seronegative. CDR3 nucleotide sequence: TGTGCCAGCAGCTTAGCCATGAGTACCGGGGAGCTGTTTTTT. Protein sequence: CASSLAMSTGELFF.